This TCR beta chain was recorded in a study of T cells in tuberculosis. Findings and limits, study-wide: Active tuberculosis cases were adults; controls were adolescents.

Trimming took off 2 bases at V and 3 bases at J, with 13 bases between the two ends. CDR1 and CDR2 (germline): MNHNY, SVGAGI (reference sequence). The CDR3 covers 16 residues. Libraries were prepared by immunoSEQ multiplex PCR; TCRdb keeps only in-frame clonotypes and omits some of them. The top ten clones hold about 1.5% of a sample with about 53,000 clones, about 95% of them seen once. Described time point: new active TB diagnosis, blood taken before or within 7 days of starting treatment. On this clone itself: Its antigen is unknown.

The source material was PBMCs, sampled at tuberculosis diagnosis. The rearrangement uses TRBV6-6 and TRBJ2-2, with D maybe TRBD1 (5 bases). The sequence derives from an adult with tuberculosis. For the CDR3, the DNA is TGTGCCAGCAGTTACAGGCAGGGTGCGGACACCGGGGAGCTGTTTTTT. This codes for CASSYRQGADTGELFF.